Listed below are T cell receptor beta chains from one sample, sequenced in a study of cytomegalovirus exposure and HLA in healthy donors. The data were produced by immunoSEQ multiplex PCR, yet TCRdb's version contains in-frame clones alone and is incomplete. The data show 150,000 or so clones, roughly 80% seen once. The sample comprised PBMCs. The source of these receptors is a woman aged 40-49 years in good health and CMV-seronegative. Both conserved end residues are part of each CDR3. A D gene is named only where the DNA matches it firmly. Size is stated for part of the rows, as once, few or many counts, or as a class when the clone is expanded.

TRBJ2-7,.,TRBD1,13,TRBV23-1,CASRGTVPYEQYF,TGCGCCAGCAGGGGGACAGTCCCCTACGAGCAGTACTTC
TRBJ2-7,.,.,13,TRBV27,CASRYLQDNEQYF,TGTGCCAGCAGATACTTACAGGATAACGAGCAGTACTTC
TRBJ2-7,.,TRBD1,14,TRBV5-1,CASSLEGALGEQYF,TGCGCCAGCAGCTTGGAGGGGGCTCTGGGGGAGCAGTACTTC
TRBJ1-1,.,.,15,TRBV7-9,CASSSPRGRGTEAFF,TGTGCCAGCAGCTCACCCAGGGGTCGGGGCACTGAAGCTTTCTTT
TRBJ2-7,once,TRBD1,17,TRBV7-2,CASSSGWTGQGGEEQYF,TGTGCCAGCAGCTCCGGATGGACGGGACAGGGGGGGGAGGAGCAGTACTTC
TRBJ1-1,.,.,16,TRBV6-4,CATKTIRDNQNTEAFF,TGTGCCACCAAGACCATAAGGGACAACCAAAACACTGAAGCTTTCTTT
TRBJ1-2,.,.,15,TRBV28,CASSSPPEGSYGYTF,TGTGCCAGCAGTTCTCCGCCGGAGGGGAGCTATGGCTACACCTTC
TRBJ2-7,.,TRBD2,14,TRBV5-6,CASSLGASGNEQYF,TGTGCCAGCAGCTTGGGGGCTAGCGGGAACGAGCAGTACTTC
TRBJ2-7,.,.,15,TRBV5-1,CASGELAASSYEQYF,TGCGCCAGCGGGGAACTAGCAGCTAGCTCCTACGAGCAGTACTTC
TRBJ1-1,.,.,14,TRBV27,CASSLLAMNTEAFF,TGTGCCAGCAGTTTATTAGCCATGAACACTGAAGCTTTCTTT
TRBJ1-4,.,.,13,TRBV28,CASIRGGSEKLFF,TGTGCCAGCATAAGGGGGGGGAGTGAAAAACTGTTTTTT
TRBJ2-7,once,TRBD2,13,TRBV5-1,CASSRNGGVEQYF,TGCGCCAGCAGCCGCAACGGGGGGGTCGAGCAGTACTTC
TRBJ1-4,.,TRBD1,13,TRBV6-1,CASREQGTEKLFF,TGTGCCAGCAGAGAACAGGGGACGGAAAAACTGTTTTTT
TRBJ1-2,.,.,13,TRBV4-1,CASRGPRSYGYTF,TGCGCCAGCAGGGGTCCTCGGAGCTATGGCTACACCTTC
TRBJ2-3,.,.,13,TRBV19,CASSTQFTDTQYF,TGTGCCAGTAGTACCCAGTTCACAGATACGCAGTATTTT
TRBJ2-2,.,TRBD1,15,TRBV5-1,CASSPGQESGGELFF,TGCGCCAGTTCTCCGGGACAGGAGTCCGGCGGGGAGCTGTTTTTT
TRBJ1-5,once,TRBD1,14,TRBV2,CASSKDRVGQPQHF,TGTGCCAGCAGTAAGGACAGGGTGGGTCAGCCCCAGCATTTT
TRBJ2-7,.,.,12,TRBV28,CASTVSSYEQYF,TGTGCCAGCACCGTCAGCTCCTACGAGCAGTACTTC
TRBJ1-2,.,TRBD1,14,TRBV10-3,CAISEGQGAYGYTF,TGCGCCATCAGTGAGGGACAGGGGGCCTATGGCTACACCTTC
TRBJ1-1,.,TRBD1,15,TRBV6-1,CASSADRGVDTEAFF,TGTGCCAGCAGTGCCGACAGGGGGGTAGACACTGAAGCTTTCTTT
TRBJ1-2,.,.,13,TRBV4-1,CASSVGTSYGYTF,TGCGCCAGCAGCGTCGGGACAAGTTATGGCTACACCTTC
TRBJ1-4,.,.,16,TRBV7-9,CASSLGPREGNEKLFF,TGTGCCAGCAGCTTAGGACCCAGGGAGGGAAATGAAAAACTGTTTTTT
TRBJ1-1,.,.,18,TRBV10-3,CAISESQIGGLSGSEAFF,TGTGCCATCAGTGAGTCGCAGATCGGGGGGCTTAGTGGGTCTGAAGCTTTCTTT
TRBJ1-1,.,.,15,TRBV2,CASTLQGIMNTEAFF,TGTGCCAGCACCTTACAGGGTATCATGAACACTGAAGCTTTCTTT
TRBJ2-5,.,.,13,TRBV19,CASSTGSFETQYF,TGTGCCAGTAGTACCGGGTCCTTTGAGACCCAGTACTTC
TRBJ2-2,.,TRBD2,13,TRBV30,CAWRRGGSGELFF,TGTGCCTGGAGGCGGGGGGGGTCCGGGGAGCTGTTTTTT
TRBJ1-3,.,.,16,TRBV9,CASSVKGSGSGNTIYF,TGTGCCAGCAGCGTAAAGGGGTCAGGCTCTGGAAACACCATATATTTT
TRBJ2-2,.,.,15,TRBV27,CASSLLQQNTGELFF,TGTGCCAGCAGTTTACTGCAACAGAACACCGGGGAGCTGTTTTTT
TRBJ2-1,few,TRBD2,15,TRBV9,CASSVGGSGGAEQFF,TGTGCCAGCAGCGTAGGAGGTAGCGGGGGGGCCGAGCAGTTCTTC
TRBJ2-3,.,TRBD2,15,TRBV6-5,CASSSGLASTDTQYF,TGTGCCAGCAGTTCCGGACTAGCGAGCACAGATACGCAGTATTTT
TRBJ2-3,.,.,15,TRBV28,CASSLGRRGRDTQYF,TGTGCCAGCAGTTTAGGAAGGCGGGGGCGGGATACGCAGTATTTT
TRBJ2-3,.,TRBD2,16,TRBV5-1,CASSSTIAGDTDTQYF,TGCGCCAGCAGCTCCACGATAGCGGGGGACACAGATACGCAGTATTTT
TRBJ1-1,.,.,15,TRBV14,CASSQGGIRGTEAFF,TGTGCCAGCAGCCAAGGTGGCATTAGGGGCACTGAAGCTTTCTTT
TRBJ1-2,.,.,15,TRBV9,CASSVDVSWGPGYTF,TGTGCCAGCAGCGTAGACGTGAGCTGGGGCCCGGGCTACACCTTC
TRBJ1-5,.,.,15,TRBV6-6,CASNSRIDSNQPQHF,TGTGCCAGCAATTCCCGTATAGATAGCAATCAGCCCCAGCATTTT
TRBJ2-5,.,.,16,TRBV7-9,CASSPGRFTGEETQYF,TGTGCCAGCAGCCCTGGTAGATTTACCGGGGAAGAGACCCAGTACTTC
TRBJ2-1,.,.,16,TRBV12-5,CASGNQTGSSYNEQFF,TGTGCTAGTGGTAACCAAACAGGCAGCTCCTACAATGAGCAGTTCTTC
TRBJ1-1,.,.,16,TRBV7-9,CASSTTRGWADTEAFF,TGTGCCAGCAGCACTACAAGGGGGTGGGCGGACACTGAAGCTTTCTTT
TRBJ2-7,.,.,12,TRBV6-6,CASGDTSYEQYF,TGTGCCAGCGGTGACACATCCTACGAGCAGTACTTC
TRBJ1-5,.,TRBD1,14,TRBV7-8,CASSRDSLNQPQHF,TGTGCCAGCAGCCGGGACAGCCTTAACCAGCCCCAGCATTTT
TRBJ1-2,.,.,14,TRBV27,CASGENRVLGGYTF,TGTGCCAGCGGCGAGAACAGGGTCCTAGGGGGCTACACCTTC
TRBJ2-1,.,TRBD2,15,TRBV5-1,CASSSSSGGYNEQFF,TGCGCCAGCAGCTCATCTAGCGGGGGGTACAATGAGCAGTTCTTC
TRBJ2-7,.,.,15,TRBV5-1,CASSFNGPSRGEQYF,TGCGCCAGCAGCTTTAACGGACCCAGTCGAGGGGAGCAGTACTTC
TRBJ2-1,.,.,15,TRBV7-2,CASSLVEGSYNEQFF,TGTGCCAGCAGCTTAGTGGAGGGTTCCTACAATGAGCAGTTCTTC
TRBJ2-5,.,.,12,TRBV19,CASSRPQGTQYF,TGTGCCAGTAGTAGACCACAGGGGACCCAGTACTTC
TRBJ1-1,.,.,12,TRBV7-9,CSSSLVSTEAFF,TGTTCCAGCAGCTTAGTCTCCACTGAAGCTTTCTTT
TRBJ2-7,.,.,15,TRBV7-8,CASSFQPAERYEQYF,TGTGCCAGCAGCTTTCAGCCAGCGGAACGCTACGAGCAGTACTTC
TRBJ1-2,few,TRBD1,13,TRBV5-6,CASSMTGPEGYTF,TGTGCCAGCAGCATGACAGGGCCGGAAGGCTACACCTTC
TRBJ1-3,once,.,15,TRBV5-1,CASSPGVGNGNTIYF,TGCGCCAGCAGCCCCGGGGTGGGAAATGGAAACACCATATATTTT
TRBJ1-2,.,TRBD1,15,TRBV2,CASSVGGGQGDGYTF,TGTGCCAGCAGTGTAGGGGGGGGACAGGGGGATGGCTACACCTTC
TRBJ2-7,.,.,15,TRBV4-2,CASSPLASEAYEQYF,TGTGCCAGCAGCCCTCTTGCGAGCGAAGCCTACGAGCAGTACTTC
TRBJ2-1,.,TRBD1,13,TRBV5-1,CASGGQGGDEQFF,TGCGCCAGCGGGGGACAGGGAGGTGATGAGCAGTTCTTC
TRBJ2-7,.,.,12,TRBV7-2,CASSPLVHEQYF,TGTGCCAGCAGCCCACTAGTCCACGAGCAGTACTTC
TRBJ1-6,.,.,15,TRBV28,CASSLEPSNNSPLHF,TGTGCCAGCAGTTTGGAACCTAGCAATAATTCACCCCTCCACTTT
TRBJ2-7,.,TRBD1,15,TRBV6-1,CATWPVGTGLYEQYF,TGTGCCACCTGGCCGGTTGGGACAGGTCTCTACGAGCAGTACTTC
TRBJ1-5,.,.,13,TRBV27,CASSWQGNQPQHF,TGTGCCAGCAGTTGGCAGGGAAATCAGCCCCAGCATTTT
TRBJ1-4,.,.,15,TRBV11-3,CASSLGGPGDEKLFF,TGTGCCAGCAGCTTAGGGGGGCCAGGGGACGAAAAACTGTTTTTT